The next 26 T cell receptor beta chains were all read from a single sample in a study of blood T cell repertoires in COVID-19. TCRdb's copy holds only in-frame clones and misses some; the assay was immunoSEQ multiplex PCR. Of fewer than 250,000 clones listed, around 90% are singletons. Source material: peripheral blood. These receptors were taken from a man aged 25-45 years with COVID-19, enrolled during active disease.

V usage is TRBV19 and J usage is TRBJ2-7, with TRBD1 matching over 11 bases. From germline, CDR1 is LNHDA and CDR2 SQIVND (reference sequence). The length of the CDR3 is 14 residues. J lost 3 bases, V lost 5 bases, and 3 bases had no gene match. CDR3 bases: TGTGCCAGTAGTCCCGGGACAGGGGGCTACGAGCAGTACTTC. Protein sequence: CASSPGTGGYEQYF.

The genes are TRBV5-4 and TRBJ2-3; D is ambiguous. The germline V and J ends were trimmed by 6 bases and 0 bases, with 14 bases remaining between them. Germline loops: CDR1 SGHNT, CDR2 YYREEE (reference sequence). The CDR3 runs 15 residues. The CDR3 loop is CASTIPASSTDTQYF. Here the CDR3 DNA reads TGTGCCAGCACAATACCCGCGTCCAGCACAGATACGCAGTATTTT.

The CDR3 loop reads CASSRTGGVGELFF. The CDR3 DNA sequence: TGTGCCAGCAGCCGGACAGGGGGCGTCGGGGAGCTGTTTTTT. V and J are TRBV28 and TRBJ2-2, with 11 bases matching TRBD1. The germline gives CDR1 MDHEN, CDR2 SYDVKM. This CDR3 is built from 14 residues. J gave up 7 bases and V 6 bases, and 4 bases lay outside the gene matches.

V is TRBV28 and J is TRBJ2-7, with 7 positions matching TRBD2. With V trimmed by 3 bases and J by 4 bases, 6 bases remained unmatched. Looked up from germline, CDR1 is MDHEN and CDR2 is SYDVKM. The length of the CDR3 is 14 residues. CDR3 region: CASSLWLAEYEQYF. In DNA, the CDR3 is TGTGCCAGCAGTTTGTGGCTAGCGGAATACGAGCAGTACTTC. Complete variable domain (other parts from reference TRBV28 and TRBJ2-7): DVKVTQSSRYLVKRTGEKVFLECVQDMDHENMFWYRQDPGLGLRLIYFSYDVKMKEKGDIPEGYSVSREKKERFSLILESASTNQTSMYLCASSLWLAEYEQYFGPGTRLTVT.

V usage is TRBV14 and J usage is TRBJ2-3; 9 bases map to TRBD2. The CDR3 runs 18 residues. With V trimmed by 3 bases and J by 4 bases, 14 bases remained unmatched. From germline, CDR1 is SGHDN and CDR2 FVKESK. CDR3 bases: TGTGCCAGCAGCCACCCCCTGGGACTAGCTGCTTCCGCAGATACGCAGTATTTT. Translating it yields CASSHPLGLAASADTQYF. Together with reference TRBV14 and TRBJ2-3, the CDR3 gives the full variable domain: EAGVTQFPSHSVIEKGQTVTLRCDPISGHDNLYWYRRVMGKEIKFLLHFVKESKQDESGMPNNRFLAERTGGTYSTLKVQPAELEDSGVYFCASSHPLGLAASADTQYFGPGTRLTVL.

The V and J genes are TRBV30 and TRBJ2-7; 12 bases match TRBD1. Germline values: CDR1 GTSNPN, CDR2 SVGIG (reference sequence). This CDR3 comprises 14 residues. V lost 3 bases, J lost 3 bases, and 3 bases stayed unmatched. In DNA form, the CDR3 reads TGTGCCTGGAGGGGACAGGGGGCTGGCTACGAGCAGTACTTC. Translated: CAWRGQGAGYEQYF.

Regarding this clone: The germline gene is not matched at one end of the junction; a read error may be the cause. This sequence joins TRBV19 and TRBJ2-5; the match to TRBD2 covers 8 bases. This CDR3 region has 12 residues. Germline CDR1 LNHDA, CDR2 SQIVND (reference sequence). CDR3 sequence: CASSINGRAVNF. In DNA form, the CDR3 reads TGTGCCAGTAGTATTAACGGGAGGGCCGTAAACTTC.

The chain uses TRBV28 and TRBJ2-2, with 11 nucleotides matching TRBD1. The CDR3 is 17 residues long. The ends lost 9 bases at V and 7 bases at J; junction bases unmatched: 16. CDR1 is MDHEN, CDR2 SYDVKM, per germline. This CDR3 reads CASNVIGQGALGGELFF. The CDR3 coding sequence is TGTGCCAGTAACGTTATAGGACAGGGGGCGCTTGGCGGGGAGCTGTTTTTT.

V is TRBV9 and J is TRBJ1-1; 7 positions agree with TRBD1. Germline V gene sequence: CDR1 SGDLS, CDR2 YYNGEE. The CDR3 is 16 amino acids. Trimming removed 2 bases from V and 2 bases from J; junction bases left unmatched: 9. In DNA form, the CDR3 reads TGTGCCAGCAGCGTCGGTCAGGGGGTCTCAAACACTGAAGCTTTCTTT. Translation: CASSVGQGVSNTEAFF.

This clone turned up a few times. V gene TRBV5-6 combines with J gene TRBJ2-7; 8 bases fit TRBD2. Germline CDR1 is SGHDT and CDR2 is YYEEEE. J gave up 3 bases and V 4 bases, and 12 bases lay outside the gene matches. The CDR3 is 16 residues long. CDR3 amino acids: CASSPHSGGPFYEQYF. In nucleotides, the CDR3 is TGTGCCAGCAGCCCCCATTCGGGAGGGCCTTTCTACGAGCAGTACTTC.

The chain is built from TRBV12-3 or TRBV12-4 and TRBJ1-5; no firm D call. This CDR3 has 13 amino acids. V was pared by 6 bases and J by 5 bases, with 11 bases between. The DNA of the CDR3 is TGTGCCAGCAGCTCAAACGGGGATCAGCCCCAGCATTTT. As protein: CASSSNGDQPQHF.

The gene calls are TRBV6-5 and TRBJ1-4; 8 bases fit TRBD1. With V trimmed by 7 bases and J by 4 bases, 8 bases remained unmatched. Per the germline V gene, CDR1 is MNHEY and CDR2 is SVGAGI. CDR3 length: 15 residues. Written as DNA, the CDR3 is TGTGCCAGCAAACGGACAGGGTGGGGTAATGAAAAACTGTTTTTT. Amino acids: CASKRTGWGNEKLFF.

The chain recombines TRBV19 with TRBJ1-5, with D unresolved. CDR3 length equals 16 residues. Trimming left V 6 bases short and J 0 bases short, with 15 bases between. Germline V gene sequence: CDR1 LNHDA, CDR2 SQIVND (reference sequence). The CDR3 region is CASSSYRSYSNQPQHF. The CDR3 nucleotides are TGTGCCAGTAGCAGCTACAGATCGTATAGCAATCAGCCCCAGCATTTT.

The chain links TRBV11-3 to TRBJ2-7, with a possible D match to TRBD2 (5 bases). V lost 5 bases, J lost 4 bases, and 12 bases lay in between. Germline CDR1 reads SGHNT; CDR2 reads YENEEA. The CDR3 sequence is 13 residues long. The CDR3 is CASSPGSLYEQYF. The CDR3 nucleotides read TGTGCCAGCAGCCCGGGGTCACTTTACGAGCAGTACTTC.

This chain connects TRBV28 to TRBJ1-6; 7 bases align to TRBD1. The CDR3 extends over 18 amino acids. Trimming cost V 10 bases and J 0 bases; bases outside gene matches: 15. Germline V gene lookup returns CDR1 MDHEN and CDR2 SYDVKM. The CDR3: CATKPPDRPSSYNSPLHF. DNA of the CDR3: TGTGCCACGAAACCCCCGGACAGGCCGAGCTCCTATAATTCACCCCTCCACTTT.

This rearrangement joins TRBV19 to TRBJ1-4; possible D gene TRBD1, 6 bases. CDR3 size: 15 residues. Germline lookup yields CDR1 LNHDA and CDR2 SQIVND (reference sequence). Trimming shortened V by 5 bases and J by 4 bases, and 14 bases separated the two germline ends. The CDR3 is CASSPRGRGNEKLFF. The CDR3 coding sequence is TGTGCCAGTAGTCCGCGGGGGCGGGGTAATGAAAAACTGTTTTTT. Full variable domain (missing parts from reference TRBV19 and TRBJ1-4): DGGITQSPKYLFRKEGQNVTLSCEQNLNHDAMYWYRQDPGQGLRLIYYSQIVNDFQKGDIAEGYSVSREKKESFPLTVTSAQKNPTAFYLCASSPRGRGNEKLFFGSGTQLSVL.

This clone was found once. The chain is built from TRBV7-2 and TRBJ1-1; D possibly corresponds to TRBD1 (6 bases). Trimming stripped 3 bases from V and 11 bases from J, with 19 bases between. Germline V CDR1 and CDR2: SGHTA, FQGNSA. The CDR3 contains 14 residues. The CDR3 coding sequence is TGTGCCAGCAGCTTGGCACAGGGCCCCAGGAAGGCTTTCTTT. Translated: CASSLAQGPRKAFF.

The rearrangement links TRBV6-4 to TRBJ2-1, with TRBD1 matching 8 bases. Trimming at V came to 5 bases and at J to 4 bases, leaving 7 bases not matched to a gene. The CDR3 runs 15 residues. Germline values: CDR1 MRHNA, CDR2 SNTAGT. The CDR3 is CASSPGTGEYNEQFF. In DNA, the CDR3 is TGTGCCAGCAGTCCCGGGACAGGTGAATACAATGAGCAGTTCTTC.

The genes are TRBV6-5 and TRBJ1-2; D gene unclear. From germline, CDR1 is MNHEY and CDR2 SVGAGI. Trimming removed 5 bases at V and 4 bases at J, with 8 bases between. The CDR3 has 12 amino acids. Here the CDR3 DNA reads TGTGCCAGCAGTCCCGGGGTCTATGGCTACACCTTC. Amino acid sequence: CASSPGVYGYTF.

This chain joins TRBV12-3 or TRBV12-4 and TRBJ1-1; D gene ambiguous. The length of the CDR3 is 12 residues. V lost 4 bases to trimming and J lost 3 bases, with 6 bases between them. CDR3 sequence: CASSSRYTEAFF. For the CDR3, the DNA is TGTGCCAGCAGTTCGCGATACACTGAAGCTTTCTTT.

The chain employs TRBV7-3 and TRBJ1-3, with 7 bases fitting TRBD1. Germline CDR1 SGHTA, CDR2 FQGTGA. The CDR3 length is 13 residues. Trimming at V came to 3 bases and at J to 6 bases, leaving 2 bases not matched to a gene. The DNA for the CDR3 is TGTGCCAGCAGCTTCGACAGGGCAAACACCATATATTTT. The encoded protein is CASSFDRANTIYF.

This clone was recorded only once. The sample has other DNA sequences that encode this CDR3 too. V is TRBV12-3 or TRBV12-4 and J is TRBJ2-3, with a weak D call TRBD1 (5 bases). CDR3 length: 13 residues. Trimming removed 6 bases from V and 3 bases from J, with 10 bases in between. The CDR3 coding sequence is TGTGCCAGCAGCCCCCAGGGAACAGATACGCAGTATTTT. It encodes CASSPQGTDTQYF.

The chain links TRBV2 to TRBJ1-6; TRBD1 is a possible D gene (5 bases). There are 17 residues in the CDR3. V lost 3 bases and J 0 bases, leaving 12 bases between the germline ends. Germline-derived CDR1 and CDR2 are SNHLY and FYNNEI. The CDR3 loop is CASSEGPYSSYNSPLHF. Here the CDR3 DNA reads TGTGCCAGCAGTGAGGGGCCTTATAGCTCCTATAATTCACCCCTCCACTTT.

This sequence joins TRBV9 and TRBJ2-2; the D gene is possibly TRBD1 (5 bases). The V gene's germline CDR1 is SGDLS and CDR2 YYNGEE. V was trimmed by 3 bases and J by 8 bases, leaving 17 bases between them. This CDR3 is 15 amino acids long. The chain's CDR3 is CASSANTGALGELFF. CDR3 DNA: TGTGCCAGCAGCGCCAATACTGGGGCCTTGGGGGAGCTGTTTTTT. Based on the CDR3 plus reference TRBV9 and TRBJ2-2, the full variable domain is DSGVTQTPKHLITATGQRVTLRCSPRSGDLSVYWYQQSLDQGLQFLIQYYNGEERAKGNILERFSAQQFPDLHSELNLSSLELGDSALYFCASSANTGALGELFFGEGSRLTVL.

The V call is TRBV20-1, the J call TRBJ1-2; D is unresolved. The CDR3 totals 16 residues. Germline V CDR1 and CDR2: DFQATT, SNEGSKA (reference sequence). V lost 3 bases and J 7 bases, leaving 24 bases between the germline ends. CDR3 sequence: CSASSPGRGPRVGYTF. CDR3 in DNA: TGCAGTGCTAGTTCTCCGGGTCGAGGACCGAGGGTTGGCTACACCTTC.

The chain links TRBV27 to TRBJ2-1; D is unclear. V was shortened by 3 bases and J by 2 bases, with 8 bases between the two germline ends. The CDR3 runs to 14 residues. Germline lookup yields CDR1 MNHEY and CDR2 SMNVEV (reference sequence). DNA of the CDR3: TGTGCCAGCAGTTTGCTGAGAACCTACAATGAGCAGTTCTTC. Residues: CASSLLRTYNEQFF.